The rows below give T cell receptor beta chains drawn from one sample of a study of CD8 T cells in ankylosing spondylitis. TCRdb independently ran MiXCR on the 5' RACE reads; one entry per CDR3 protein. The top ten hold 0.5% to 0.65% of the sample, which has 250,000 or so distinct CDR3 sequences, more than 20% seen once. The sequenced sample was blood, either unsorted or a sorted T cell fraction (not recorded which). The receptors originated from a male donor with ankylosing spondylitis or in good health (not recorded which). The CDR3 runs from the conserved cysteine through the conserved F or W. Each record gives: clone size, V gene, D gene, J gene, CDR3 protein, CDR3 DNA. A D gene is named only where the DNA matches it firmly. The listing skips clone size in some rows; elsewhere it reads once, few, many or a size class.

few	TRBV24-1	-	TRBJ2-5	CATSDARPGAVTQYF	TGTGCCACCAGTGATGCCCGCCCGGGGGCGGTGACCCAGTACTTC
few	TRBV10-3	TRBD2	TRBJ2-1	CAISRGLAGGSHEQFF	TGTGCCATCTCCCGGGGACTAGCGGGGGGGTCTCATGAGCAGTTCTTC
many	TRBV6-1	-	TRBJ1-1	CASTQPLRAEAFF	TGTGCCAGCACCCAGCCACTGCGGGCTGAAGCTTTCTTT
many	TRBV10-3	-	TRBJ1-1	CATLAGQGNTEAFF	TGTGCCACCTTAGCTGGCCAGGGCAACACTGAAGCTTTCTTT
-	TRBV18	-	TRBJ2-1	CASSPRSNEQFF	TGTGCCAGCTCACCACGGAGTAATGAGCAGTTCTTC
-	TRBV6-5	-	TRBJ2-7	CASSYAAVHSYEQYF	TGTGCCAGCAGTTACGCGGCCGTTCACTCCTACGAGCAGTACTTC
-	TRBV10-3	-	TRBJ2-3	CAISEHSTDTQYF	TGTGCCATCAGTGAACATAGCACAGATACGCAGTATTTT
many	TRBV10-3	TRBD1	TRBJ2-2	CAISPDRETGELFF	TGTGCCATCAGCCCCGACAGGGAGACCGGGGAGCTGTTTTTT
-	TRBV3-1	-	TRBJ2-3	CASKPSVGPDTQYF	TGTGCCAGCAAACCGAGTGTGGGGCCCGATACGCAGTATTTT
-	TRBV5-1	TRBD1	TRBJ2-3	CASSKGGSTSTDTQYF	TGCGCCAGCAGCAAAGGGGGCTCGACTAGCACAGATACGCAGTATTTT
-	TRBV5-1	-	TRBJ1-1	CASSLEGDGTEAFF	TGCGCCAGCAGCTTGGAAGGAGACGGCACTGAAGCTTTCTTT
-	TRBV20-1	-	TRBJ2-7	CSARAGDEQYF	TGCAGTGCTAGAGCCGGCGACGAGCAGTACTTC
many	TRBV6-5	-	TRBJ2-2	CASQAVTGELFF	TGTGCCAGCCAAGCGGTAACCGGGGAGCTGTTTTTT
many	TRBV6-5	-	TRBJ2-3	CASSWGTDTQYF	TGTGCCAGCAGTTGGGGCACAGATACGCAGTATTTT
few	TRBV6-1	TRBD1	TRBJ2-4	CASSRALTGIGNIQYF	TGTGCCAGCAGCCGAGCCCTGACAGGGATTGGAAACATTCAGTACTTC
-	TRBV6-5	-	TRBJ2-7	CASSYSGYTDGGYEQYF	TGTGCCAGCAGTTACTCGGGCTACACCGATGGGGGCTACGAGCAGTACTTC
many	TRBV5-6	TRBD2	TRBJ2-3	CASSSGLVTDTQYF	TGTGCCAGCAGCTCGGGACTAGTCACAGATACGCAGTATTTT
-	TRBV7-9	-	TRBJ1-5	CASSLGGYSNQPQHF	TGTGCCAGCAGCTTGGGGGGATATAGCAATCAGCCCCAGCATTTT